Below, 3 T cell receptor beta chains from the same sample are listed, as sequenced in a study of Graves' ophthalmopathy and Graves' hyperthyroidism. RNA transcripts provided the template for amplifying TCR beta CDR3 regions. After a first-round RT-PCR with HTBI primers, a second-round multiplex PCR was run. TCRdb redid the calling of the multiplex PCR reads with MiXCR, one entry per CDR3 protein. This table has a few hundred thousand distinct CDR3 sequences, under 45% appearing once. The material sequenced was peripheral blood or thyroid tissue (not recorded which). All receptors come from an adult man with Graves' hyperthyroidism.

This chain uses TRBV29-1 with TRBJ1-2, with 10 bases identical to TRBD1. With 8 bases clipped from V and 3 bases from J, the junction kept 6 bases outside the gene matches. The CDR3 is 13 residues long. Germline V gene sequence: CDR1 SQVTM, CDR2 ANQGSEA. CDR3: CSPGQGVYYGYTF. CDR3 nucleotide sequence: TGCAGCCCAGGACAGGGGGTTTACTATGGCTACACCTTC.

This clonotype was found a few times. The V call is TRBV5-1, the J call TRBJ2-3, with D possibly TRBD1 on 5 matching bases. Trimming pared 0 bases from V and 0 bases from J, leaving 11 bases between. The CDR3 length is 16 residues. Germline CDR1 reads SGHRS; CDR2 reads YFSETQ. The CDR3 coding sequence is TGCGCCAGCAGCTTGGCACTTGGGGCCAGCACAGATACGCAGTATTTT. Protein sequence: CASSLALGASTDTQYF.

There are many counts of this clonotype. V usage is TRBV5-4 and J usage is TRBJ2-5; TRBD2 might be the D (5 bases). CDR3 length: 15 amino acids. Germline assignment: CDR1 SGHNT and CDR2 YYREEE (reference sequence). Trimming took off 4 bases at V and 5 bases at J, with 18 bases between the two ends. CDR3 amino acids: CASSPDGLIGETQYF. In DNA form, the CDR3 reads TGTGCCAGCAGCCCTGACGGACTCATTGGGGAGACCCAGTACTTC.